This T cell receptor (beta chain) was documented in a study of blood T cell repertoires in COVID-19. Participants, roughly 18 to 89 years old, spanned under 25 US areas. Germline V gives CDR1 SGHRS, CDR2 YFSETQ. Trimming cost V 4 bases and J 8 bases; bases outside gene matches: 8. There are 14 residues in the CDR3. Produced via immunoSEQ multiplex PCR; TCRdb's table is partial and in-frame only. Among approximately 240,000 clones listed, approximately 83% were seen once. The chain couples TRBV5-1 to TRBJ1-4; 7 bases align to TRBD1. Sequences were obtained from PBMCs or T cells enriched from blood (not recorded which). The TCR comes from a woman in her forties with acute COVID-19. Written as DNA, the CDR3 is TGCGCCAGCAGCCCCGACAGGGCCGACGAAAAACTGTTTTTT. Residues: CASSPDRADEKLFF.